This TCR beta chain was found in a study of post-analysis software for immune sequencing data. Study-wide context: The study covered relapsing-remitting, secondary progressive and progressive-relapsing courses of multiple sclerosis.

This clonotype was observed a few times. The antigen is undetermined. Study-level findings and limits: Among 5 or 6 TRBV segments more frequent in patients than controls were TRBV5-6, TRBV5-1 and TRBV20-1.

Every TCR beta cDNA library bore unique molecular identifiers. TCRdb itself ran the PCR reads through MiXCR, one entry per CDR3 protein. The repertoire holds 750,000 to 950,000 distinct CDR3 sequences, with 46% as singletons. Germline CDR1 and CDR2: MGHDK and SYGVNS. Trimming removed 3 bases from V and 6 bases from J, with 9 bases in between. The CDR3 sequence is 13 residues long. Sequencing was done on a sample of blood. The rearrangement joins TRBV25-1 to TRBJ2-1; D unclear. This clonotype originated in a girl between 5 and 17 years old with multiple sclerosis. The CDR3 DNA is TGTGCCAGCAGTGATAATTGGGGCAATGAGCAGTTCTTC. Protein: CASSDNWGNEQFF.